A selection of T cell receptor beta chains follows, all from one sample in a study of T cells after posttransplantation cyclophosphamide. Profiled with immunoSEQ multiplex PCR; TCRdb holds only in-frame clones, not every one. Here the sample spans about 11,000 clones, approximately 96% being singletons. The material sequenced was naive CD8+ T cells sorted from PBMCs. Receptor source: a man between 25 and 39 years old in good health and a related stem cell transplant donor. Each CDR3 is given with its conserved first and last residue. D genes are given only for firm matches. Only some rows state a clone size, as once, few, many or a class for expanded clones.

v_call	d_call	clone_size	j_call	cdr3_aa	cdr3_nt
TRBV6-5	TRBD1	NA	TRBJ2-7	CASRPGTGVYEQYF	TGTGCCAGCCGACCCGGGACAGGGGTTTACGAGCAGTACTTC
TRBV6-5	NA	NA	TRBJ2-5	CASRGAVGETQYF	TGTGCCAGCAGAGGCGCGGTAGGAGAGACCCAGTACTTC
TRBV27	NA	NA	TRBJ2-7	CASSLQWGGGLAYEQYF	TGTGCCAGCAGCCTACAGTGGGGAGGCGGTCTGGCCTACGAGCAGTACTTC
TRBV4-3	NA	once	TRBJ1-2	CASSPNAGGNYGYTF	TGCGCCAGCAGCCCAAACGCGGGAGGAAACTATGGCTACACCTTC
TRBV2	TRBD2	NA	TRBJ2-3	CASTLRRETDTQYF	TGTGCCAGCACCCTGAGGCGGGAGACAGATACGCAGTATTTT
TRBV11-2	NA	NA	TRBJ2-1	CASGLSADSYNEQFF	TGTGCCAGCGGATTATCGGCGGACTCCTACAATGAGCAGTTCTTC
TRBV14	TRBD2	NA	TRBJ2-4	CASSQEAGVEDIQYF	TGTGCCAGCAGCCAAGAAGCGGGGGTTGAAGACATTCAGTACTTC
TRBV4-1	NA	NA	TRBJ2-3	CASSQLIPDTQYF	TGCGCCAGCAGCCAACTAATACCAGATACGCAGTATTTT
TRBV10-3	TRBD1	NA	TRBJ2-2	CAISNRGDGTGELFF	TGTGCCATCAGTAACAGGGGTGATGGCACCGGGGAGCTGTTTTTT
TRBV9	TRBD1	once	TRBJ2-7	CASSPGQAYEQYF	TGTGCCAGCAGCCCAGGACAGGCCTACGAGCAGTACTTC
TRBV7-3	TRBD1	NA	TRBJ2-3	CASSSTGGPSDTQYF	TGTGCCAGCAGCTCCACAGGGGGCCCGTCAGATACGCAGTATTTT
TRBV7-3	TRBD1	once	TRBJ2-7	CASSPTGSHEQYF	TGTGCCAGCAGCCCGACAGGGAGCCACGAGCAGTACTTC
TRBV5-1	TRBD2	NA	TRBJ2-7	CASSFFGGDYEQYF	TGCGCCAGCAGCTTTTTCGGGGGGGATTACGAGCAGTACTTC
TRBV5-1	TRBD1	NA	TRBJ2-7	CASSWGTGVSYEQYF	TGCGCCAGCAGCTGGGGGACAGGGGTCTCCTACGAGCAGTACTTC
TRBV28	NA	NA	TRBJ2-1	CASSTLAEESYNEQFF	TGTGCCAGCAGTACCCTCGCGGAGGAGTCCTACAATGAGCAGTTCTTC
TRBV4-1	NA	NA	TRBJ1-6	CASSQEAPWDFYNSPLHF	TGCGCCAGCAGCCAAGAAGCCCCGTGGGACTTCTATAATTCACCCCTCCACTTT
TRBV5-8	TRBD1	NA	TRBJ2-3	CASSSRTGGPDTQYF	TGTGCCAGCAGCTCCCGGACAGGGGGCCCAGATACGCAGTATTTT
TRBV29-1	NA	NA	TRBJ1-1	CSVRFMNTEAFF	TGCAGCGTGAGATTCATGAACACTGAAGCTTTCTTT
TRBV4-3	NA	NA	TRBJ2-1	CASSQDFPTGGDLYNEQFF	TGCGCCAGCAGCCAAGATTTCCCGACCGGCGGGGACTTATACAATGAGCAGTTCTTC
TRBV4-3	NA	NA	TRBJ2-2	CASSPGLTGELFF	TGCGCCAGCAGCCCAGGACTTACCGGGGAGCTGTTTTTT
TRBV7-9	TRBD1	few	TRBJ2-7	CASSKRDSAYEQYF	TGTGCCAGCAGCAAACGGGACAGTGCCTACGAGCAGTACTTC
TRBV7-8	TRBD2	few	TRBJ2-5	CASSRLAGQETQYF	TGTGCCAGCAGCAGACTAGCGGGACAAGAGACCCAGTACTTC
TRBV4-1	NA	NA	TRBJ1-1	CASSQETTGNTEAFF	TGCGCCAGCAGCCAAGAGACTACTGGGAACACTGAAGCTTTCTTT
TRBV7-8	NA	NA	TRBJ2-1	CASSLLDRSGVGVDEQFF	TGTGCCAGCAGCTTACTCGACAGGAGCGGAGTCGGTGTGGATGAGCAGTTCTTC
TRBV29-1	TRBD1	NA	TRBJ2-1	CSVMGQGAKFF	TGCAGCGTCATGGGACAGGGGGCGAAGTTCTTC
TRBV7-3	NA	NA	TRBJ2-5	CASSPTPLGQETQYF	TGTGCCAGCAGCCCCACCCCTCTAGGCCAAGAGACCCAGTACTTC
TRBV6-6	NA	NA	TRBJ2-7	CASSTSGIYEQYF	TGTGCCAGCAGTACCTCGGGAATTTACGAGCAGTACTTC
TRBV10-3	NA	NA	TRBJ2-1	CAISEGGAVNEQFF	TGTGCCATCAGTGAGGGGGGGGCGGTCAATGAGCAGTTCTTC
TRBV7-9	NA	NA	TRBJ1-2	CASSLAGLIYGYTF	TGTGCCAGCAGCTTAGCCGGACTGATCTATGGCTACACCTTC
TRBV9	NA	NA	TRBJ1-1	CASSGQARNTEAFF	TGTGCCAGCAGCGGACAGGCGCGGAACACTGAAGCTTTCTTT
TRBV27	TRBD2	NA	TRBJ2-2	CASSSLAGGPTGELFF	TGTGCCAGCAGTTCTCTAGCGGGGGGGCCCACCGGGGAGCTGTTTTTT
TRBV7-9	NA	NA	TRBJ1-6	CASSAGVSPLHF	TGTGCCAGCAGCGCAGGGGTTTCACCCCTCCACTTT
TRBV10-3	NA	NA	TRBJ2-1	CAISGRDSQGDSYNEQFF	TGTGCCATCAGTGGCCGGGACTCCCAAGGAGACTCCTACAATGAGCAGTTCTTC
TRBV7-8	TRBD1	once	TRBJ1-1	CASSLGQGTNTEAFF	TGTGCCAGCAGCTTAGGACAGGGAACGAACACTGAAGCTTTCTTT
TRBV19	TRBD2	once	TRBJ2-3	CASSTGAGGTDTQYF	TGTGCCAGTAGTACCGGGGCGGGGGGCACAGATACGCAGTATTTT
TRBV27	NA	NA	TRBJ2-1	CASSGVNEQFF	TGTGCCAGCAGCGGGGTCAATGAGCAGTTCTTC
TRBV5-1	NA	NA	TRBJ1-1	CASSLETPPNTEAFF	TGCGCCAGCAGCTTGGAGACACCCCCTAACACTGAAGCTTTCTTT
TRBV4-2	NA	NA	TRBJ2-3	CASSQWKGLGDTQYF	TGTGCCAGCAGCCAATGGAAGGGGCTGGGGGATACGCAGTATTTT
TRBV10-3	TRBD1	NA	TRBJ1-1	CAISDRTGVRTEAFF	TGTGCCATCAGTGACCGGACAGGGGTACGAACTGAAGCTTTCTTT
TRBV27	TRBD2	NA	TRBJ2-7	CASSYSGGSYEQYF	TGTGCCAGCAGTTACAGCGGGGGGTCCTACGAGCAGTACTTC
TRBV7-2	NA	NA	TRBJ2-7	CASSTQGNEQYF	TGTGCCAGCAGCACACAGGGCAACGAGCAGTACTTC
TRBV28	NA	NA	TRBJ1-1	CASSTVGTLPTEAFF	TGTGCCAGCAGTACCGTGGGGACACTCCCTACTGAAGCTTTCTTT
TRBV5-4	TRBD2	NA	TRBJ2-1	CASSLSGGYNEQFF	TGTGCCAGCAGCTTATCGGGGGGGTACAATGAGCAGTTCTTC
TRBV5-6	TRBD2	NA	TRBJ2-1	CASSLGMAGGPGNEQFF	TGTGCCAGCAGCTTGGGTATGGCGGGGGGGCCCGGCAATGAGCAGTTCTTC
TRBV7-9	TRBD2	once	TRBJ2-7	CASSRSGGASYEQYF	TGTGCCAGCAGCCGTAGCGGGGGGGCATCCTACGAGCAGTACTTC